This TCR beta chain is from a study of beta chain features in type 1 diabetes. Expressed TCRB transcripts were sequenced because the entire RNA isolate underwent reverse transcription. TCRdb's table, derived via immunoSEQ multiplex PCR, lists solely in-frame clones and lacks some. The table includes about 350,000 clones, roughly 21% detected once. The CDR3 spans 15 residues. V gave up 4 bases and J gave up 1 base, with 13 bases separating them. Germline lookup yields CDR1 SGHNT and CDR2 YYREEE (reference sequence). The source is a woman aged 18 to 35 in good health. This chain links TRBV5-4 with TRBJ2-3; D is possibly TRBD2 (6 bases). Sequencing was carried out using naive CD4+ T cells from blood. CDR3 nucleotide sequence: TGTGCCAGCAGCCCATCCGGGAGTGGCACAGATACGCAGTATTTT. It yields the protein CASSPSGSGTDTQYF.